This TCR beta chain is from a study of cytomegalovirus exposure and HLA in healthy donors. Findings and limits, study-wide: The study designated over 150 TCR beta chains cytomegalovirus-associated. The TCR clusters that emerged in the first cohort tended, a later analysis found, to co-occur in the 95 to 150 validation repertoires.

The donors were members of the validation cohort, which comprised 120 subjects and was separate from the first cohort of 730 or so subjects. As for this clone: What it binds is not known.

The CDR3 contains 16 residues. The V gene end was trimmed by 2 bases and the J gene end by 2 bases; junction bases not matched to a gene: 3. Germline V lookup: CDR1 MRHNA, CDR2 SNTAGT. TCRdb keeps only in-frame clones here, not all; method: immunoSEQ multiplex PCR. The table includes about 60,000 clones, over 90% detected once. Sequencing was carried out using PBMCs. V and J are TRBV6-4 and TRBJ2-3; 11 nucleotides match TRBD2. The TCR was taken from a woman under 30 in good health and CMV-seronegative. The DNA of the CDR3 is TGTGCCAGCAGTGACGGGACTAGCGGATCCACAGATACGCAGTATTTT. As protein: CASSDGTSGSTDTQYF.